This T cell receptor beta chain derives from a study of CXCR3-negative and CXCR3-positive naive CD8 T cells. Findings and caveats of the study: For the naive subsets, surface CD5 was similar, and TCR strength was inferred from TRB CDR3 properties. Memory cells showed distinct TRBV-TRBJ patterns, while the two naive subsets matched.

UMI labels and 5' RACE were used to prepare the TRB cDNA libraries. TCRdb derives one entry per CDR3 protein from the 5' RACE reads, leaving out DNA. The specimen's table records fewer than 55,000 distinct CDR3 sequences. Worth noting for this clonotype: Its target is not known.

Triplicate sorts, a few hundred thousand cells apiece, were made for each CD8+ T cell subset. Naive CD8+ T lymphocytes were specified as CD45RO-CCR7+CD27+CD95-. Germline CDR1 reads MNHEY; CDR2 reads SVGAGI. The CDR3 runs to 13 residues. The TCR originated in a human donor in good health. Some clones in this sample may be carry-over from other donors' samples. The genes are TRBV6-5 and TRBJ2-7. The sequencing sample was made of naive CXCR3- CD8+ T cells from blood. The sample's subset: CD45RO-CCR7+CD27+CD95- naive CD8+ T cells lacking CXCR3 (TNR3-). CDR3 in amino acids: CASSYGDGYEQYF.